These 24 T cell receptor beta chains originate from one sample sequenced in a study of brain T cells in children with intractable seizures. The repertoire was sequenced with immunoSEQ multiplex PCR; TCRdb's copy has only in-frame clones and lacks some. The table shows fewer than 85,000 clones, with 93% occurring only once. The sample consisted of peripheral blood, taken at surgery. Receptor source: a boy younger than two with tuberous sclerosis and intractable seizures.

This clone came up once. This chain uses TRBV6-5 with TRBJ2-7, with no clear D. The V gene's germline CDR1 is MNHEY and CDR2 SVGAGI. Trimming removed 6 bases at V and 5 bases at J, with 14 bases between. The CDR3 runs to 13 residues. The CDR3 DNA is TGTGCCAGCAGACCCCATCGAAGGGACGAGCAGTACTTC. As protein: CASRPHRRDEQYF.

This sequence joins TRBV11-1 and TRBJ2-3, with D unresolved. Trimming took 3 bases from V and 8 from J, leaving 18 bases between them. Germline V gene lookup returns CDR1 SGHAT and CDR2 FQDESV (reference sequence). The CDR3 has 15 amino acids. The CDR3 loop reads CASSFNSPRLSTQYF. CDR3 nucleotides: TGTGCCAGCAGCTTTAACTCACCTAGATTAAGTACGCAGTATTTT.

The genes are TRBV6-5 and TRBJ2-5; D call uncertain. This CDR3 comprises 12 residues. The germline gives CDR1 MNHEY, CDR2 SVGAGI. V was clipped by 7 bases and J by 9 bases, with 15 bases between them. The CDR3 bases are TGTGCCAGCAAAAAATTGGCCGCGTCCCAGTACTTC. Protein product: CASKKLAASQYF.

V gene TRBV7-2 combines with J gene TRBJ2-1, with D tentatively TRBD2 (6 bases). The CDR3 consists of 16 residues. The germline V and J ends were trimmed by 3 bases and 2 bases, with 14 bases remaining between them. Germline V gene lookup returns CDR1 SGHTA and CDR2 FQGNSA. The CDR3 DNA sequence: TGTGCCAGCAGCTTCCCCTCCGGGAGAGCCTACAATGAGCAGTTCTTC. Amino acids: CASSFPSGRAYNEQFF.

The rearrangement joins TRBV19 to TRBJ2-1, with TRBD2 matching over 11 bases. V lost 6 bases and J lost 6; bases outside the gene matches: 7. The CDR3 loop spans 15 amino acids. Germline V gene lookup returns CDR1 LNHDA and CDR2 SQIVND (reference sequence). The CDR3 coding sequence is TGTGCCAGTAGCAAACTAGCGGGAGTGGTCAATGAGCAGTTCTTC. Residues: CASSKLAGVVNEQFF.

This clone was seen once. The V gene is TRBV12-3 or TRBV12-4, the J gene TRBJ2-2, with D unresolved. The V end was cut by 3 bases, the J end by 3 bases, with 2 bases between. The CDR3 has 12 residues. The CDR3 coding sequence is TGTGCCAGCAGTTTCTACACCGGGGAGCTGTTTTTT. Translated, it gives CASSFYTGELFF.

This chain links TRBV7-8 with TRBJ1-5; D call uncertain. This CDR3 region has 12 residues. Germline-derived CDR1 and CDR2 are SGHVS and FQNEAQ. Trimming pared 5 bases from V and 4 bases from J, leaving 6 bases between. The CDR3 region is CASSPTNQPQHF. In nucleotides, the CDR3 is TGTGCCAGCAGCCCGACGAATCAGCCCCAGCATTTT.

By proportion, this clone is medium-sized. The same CDR3 can be traced to other DNA sequences in this sample. This chain links TRBV7-9 with TRBJ1-2; 8 positions agree with TRBD1. Germline V lookup: CDR1 SEHNR, CDR2 FQNEAQ (reference sequence). The CDR3 runs to 14 residues. V was clipped by 5 bases and J by 4 bases; unmatched bases: 6. The CDR3 spells CASSLGQGAYGYTF. CDR3 bases: TGTGCCAGCAGCCTTGGACAGGGCGCCTATGGCTACACCTTC.

This sequence joins TRBV5-5 and TRBJ1-1, with 9 bases that match TRBD1. CDR3 length equals 18 residues. Germline lookup yields CDR1 SGHKS and CDR2 YYEKEE (reference sequence). The V segment lost 3 bases and the J segment 8 bases; nucleotides outside the gene matches: 20. CDR3 sequence (DNA): TGTGCCAGCAGCTCCCTTTTACAGGGGGCCACCCTTCTTGACGAAGCTTTCTTT. The encoded protein is CASSSLLQGATLLDEAFF.

The chain recombines TRBV5-4 with TRBJ2-1; D not certain. The V end was cut by 2 bases, the J end by 0 bases, with 6 bases between. The CDR3 contains 14 residues. Germline V gives CDR1 SGHNT, CDR2 YYREEE (reference sequence). The CDR3 region is CASSFLSSYNEQFF. The DNA for the CDR3 is TGTGCCAGCAGCTTTTTAAGCTCCTACAATGAGCAGTTCTTC.

The V gene is TRBV5-6, the J gene TRBJ2-7; D possibly matches TRBD1 or TRBD2 (5 bases each). Trimming pared 4 bases from V and 0 bases from J, leaving 11 bases between. Germline V CDR1 and CDR2: SGHDT, YYEEEE. The CDR3 contains 14 residues. The CDR3 sequence: CASSQGTASYEQYF. CDR3 DNA: TGTGCCAGCAGCCAAGGGACGGCCTCCTACGAGCAGTACTTC.

V usage is TRBV28 and J usage is TRBJ2-7; D may be TRBD1 or TRBD2 (5 bases each). V was shortened by 6 bases and J by 4 bases, with 13 bases between the two germline ends. CDR3 length: 13 amino acids. CDR1 and CDR2 from the germline V gene are MDHEN and SYDVKM. The CDR3 reads CASRRDGGYEQYF. The CDR3 nucleotides read TGTGCCAGCAGACGGGACGGAGGATACGAGCAGTACTTC.

The gene calls are TRBV28 and TRBJ1-1; D is uncertain. The CDR3 totals 15 residues. Germline lookup yields CDR1 MDHEN and CDR2 SYDVKM. The germline V and J ends were trimmed by 2 bases and 0 bases, with 10 bases remaining between them. CDR3 coding DNA: TGTGCCAGCAGTTTACCCGGCTTTATGAACACTGAAGCTTTCTTT. Translation gives CASSLPGFMNTEAFF.

This chain uses TRBV14 with TRBJ1-2; 10 bases fit TRBD1. This CDR3 has 18 residues. With V trimmed by 1 base and J by 3 bases, 11 bases remained unmatched. CDR1 and CDR2 from the germline V gene are SGHDN and FVKESK. The CDR3 DNA reads TGTGCCAGCAGCCAAGTTCTGGTCGGAGGACAGGGGGACTATGGCTACACCTTC. This gives the protein CASSQVLVGGQGDYGYTF.

The gene calls are TRBV27 and TRBJ2-7; 9 bases are shared with TRBD1. With V trimmed by 4 bases and J by 3 bases, 4 bases remained unmatched. The CDR3 contains 14 residues. Germline V gives CDR1 MNHEY, CDR2 SMNVEV (reference sequence). In nucleotides, the CDR3 is TGTGCCAGCAGTTCGGGACAGGGATACTACGAGCAGTACTTC. Translation gives CASSSGQGYYEQYF.

The rearrangement uses TRBV7-3 and TRBJ2-3, with a possible D match to TRBD2 (6 bases). CDR1 and CDR2 (germline): SGHTA, FQGTGA. The ends were cut back, 0 bases at V and 0 bases at J, with 7 bases in the middle. The CDR3 contains 15 residues. The CDR3, as DNA: TGTGCCAGCAGCTTAACGCGGGAAAGCACAGATACGCAGTATTTT. It translates to CASSLTRESTDTQYF.

The chain recombines TRBV19 with TRBJ2-3, with TRBD1 as a possible D gene (5 bases). V lost 1 base and J 0 bases, leaving 17 bases between the germline ends. The germline V gene encodes CDR1 LNHDA and CDR2 SQIVND (reference sequence). The length of the CDR3 is 18 residues. The CDR3 sequence: CASSIGRKGSRSTDTQYF. In nucleotides, the CDR3 is TGTGCCAGTAGTATAGGGCGTAAGGGGTCTCGGAGCACAGATACGCAGTATTTT. The full variable domain, rest sourced from reference TRBV19 and TRBJ2-3, is DGGITQSPKYLFRKEGQNVTLSCEQNLNHDAMYWYRQDPGQGLRLIYYSQIVNDFQKGDIAEGYSVSREKKESFPLTVTSAQKNPTAFYLCASSIGRKGSRSTDTQYFGPGTRLTVL.

This clone has a single count. The chain carries TRBV10-3 and TRBJ1-2, with 11 bases identical to TRBD1. This CDR3 region has 14 residues. Per germline, CDR1 ENHRY and CDR2 SYGVKD. The V and J ends lost 4 bases and 2 bases, in that order; junction bases with no gene match: 0. CDR3 nucleotides: TGTGCCATCAGTGGGGACAGGGGGAACTATGGCTACACCTTC. Its translation: CAISGDRGNYGYTF.

This sequence joins TRBV7-9 and TRBJ2-2; the D gene is possibly TRBD2 (5 bases). The V gene's germline CDR1 is SEHNR and CDR2 FQNEAQ (reference sequence). This CDR3 has 15 residues. V was clipped by 0 bases and J by 4 bases, with 9 bases between them. The chain's CDR3 is CASSLAAGLTGELFF. The CDR3 nucleotides read TGTGCCAGCAGCTTAGCTGCAGGACTCACCGGGGAGCTGTTTTTT.

V and J are TRBV25-1 and TRBJ2-1; 8 nucleotides agree with TRBD1. Per the germline V gene, CDR1 is MGHDK and CDR2 is SYGVNS. This CDR3 is built from 15 residues. Unmatched junction bases numbered 1, after V lost 3 bases and J lost 0 bases. The CDR3 DNA reads as TGTGCCAGCAGTGATGACAGGGGCTCCTACAATGAGCAGTTCTTC. Translated, it gives CASSDDRGSYNEQFF.

The chain employs TRBV15 and TRBJ2-3; 8 bases are shared with TRBD2. There are 16 residues in the CDR3. Trimming cost V 0 bases and J 2 bases; bases outside gene matches: 4. The germline CDR1 and CDR2 sequences are LNHNV and YYDKDF (reference sequence). CDR3 amino acids: CATSRDLGLDTDTQYF. Written as DNA, the CDR3 is TGTGCCACCAGCAGAGATTTGGGACTAGACACAGATACGCAGTATTTT.

The J gene is TRBJ1-2, the V gene TRBV7-2; no clear D gene. CDR1 SGHTA and CDR2 FQGNSA come from the germline V gene. The CDR3 sequence is 15 residues long. Trimming removed 2 bases from V and 4 bases from J, with 14 bases in between. DNA of the CDR3: TGTGCCAGCAGCTTATTAACAGAAGGATTCTATGGCTACACCTTC. This gives the protein CASSLLTEGFYGYTF.

This clone showed up just a few times. This chain links TRBV7-9 with TRBJ1-2; tentative D call: TRBD1 (5 bases). This CDR3 has 13 residues. Trimming removed 4 bases at V and 3 bases at J, with 9 bases between. Germline CDR1 is SEHNR and CDR2 is FQNEAQ (reference sequence). Here the CDR3 reads CASSSTDDYGYTF. The CDR3 DNA is TGTGCCAGCAGCTCGACAGACGACTATGGCTACACCTTC.

J is TRBJ2-3 and V is TRBV2; 9 nucleotides agree with TRBD2. CDR3 length: 14 amino acids. V shed 2 bases, J shed 3 bases, and the junction held 0 bases outside the gene matches. CDR1 and CDR2 (germline): SNHLY, FYNNEI. CDR3 in DNA: TGTGCCAGCAGTGAACTAGCGGGAACAGATACGCAGTATTTT. Protein product: CASSELAGTDTQYF.